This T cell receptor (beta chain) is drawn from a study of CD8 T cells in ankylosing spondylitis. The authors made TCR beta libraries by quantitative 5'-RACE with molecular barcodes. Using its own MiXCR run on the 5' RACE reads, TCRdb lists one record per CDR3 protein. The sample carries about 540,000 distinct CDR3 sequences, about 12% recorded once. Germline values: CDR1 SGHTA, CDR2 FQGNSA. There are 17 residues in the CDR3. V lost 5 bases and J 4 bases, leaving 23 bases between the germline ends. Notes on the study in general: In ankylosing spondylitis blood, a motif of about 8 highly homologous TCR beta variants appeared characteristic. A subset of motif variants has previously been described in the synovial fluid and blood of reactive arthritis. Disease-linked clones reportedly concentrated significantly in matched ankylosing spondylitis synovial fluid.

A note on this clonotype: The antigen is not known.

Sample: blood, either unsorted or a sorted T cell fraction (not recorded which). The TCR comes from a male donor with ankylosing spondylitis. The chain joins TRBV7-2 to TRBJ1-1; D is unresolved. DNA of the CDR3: TGTGCCAGCAGCCCCTTAGATTCCCCCAGATATGGCACTGAAGCTTTCTTT. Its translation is CASSPLDSPRYGTEAFF.